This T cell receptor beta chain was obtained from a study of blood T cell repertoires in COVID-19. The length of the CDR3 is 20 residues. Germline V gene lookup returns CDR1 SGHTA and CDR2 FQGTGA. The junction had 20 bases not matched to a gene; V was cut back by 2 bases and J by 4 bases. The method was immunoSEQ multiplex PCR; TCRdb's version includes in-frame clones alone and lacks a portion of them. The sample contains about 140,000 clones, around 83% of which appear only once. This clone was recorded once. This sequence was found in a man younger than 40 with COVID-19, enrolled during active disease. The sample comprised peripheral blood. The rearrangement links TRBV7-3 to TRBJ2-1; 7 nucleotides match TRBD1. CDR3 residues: CASSLPTDLQGPISYNEQFF. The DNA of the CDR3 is TGTGCCAGCAGCTTACCGACCGACCTACAGGGGCCGATATCGTACAATGAGCAGTTCTTC.